This T cell receptor (beta chain) was profiled in a study of blood T cell repertoires in COVID-19. Study context: Sites in the United States, Italy and Spain provided acute and convalescent COVID-19 samples. PBMCs, B-cell-depleted T cells, or T cells were the source of the cDNA or gDNA that made up the material.

Repertoires were generated with immunoSEQ multiplex PCR, while TCRdb's copy carries only in-frame clones and drops some. The table shows around 84,000 clones, with just under 80% occurring only once. V was clipped by 6 bases and J by 4 bases; unmatched bases: 2. The CDR3 sequence is 12 residues long. CDR1 ENHRY and CDR2 SYGVKD come from the germline V gene. This clone was observed a few times. Other nucleotide sequences in the sample specify the same CDR3. Sequenced material: peripheral blood. The TCR originated in a man aged 55 to 69 with COVID-19, enrolled during active disease. V gene TRBV10-3 combines with J gene TRBJ1-2; the match to TRBD1 covers 7 bases. The DNA of the CDR3 is TGTGCCATCAGGGGGGACAGCTATGGCTACACCTTC. This translates into CAIRGDSYGYTF.